The entry below gives a single TCR beta chain sequence along with its context. Its cognate antigen is unknown. Cells are PBMCs isolated from more than 8.5 ml of fresh blood. V was pared by 4 bases and J by 6 bases, with 17 bases between. CDR1 SGHRS and CDR2 YFSETQ come from the germline V gene. This CDR3 has 15 amino acids. This record belongs to a study of T cells in Graves' hyperthyroidism and ophthalmopathy. Study-wide points: Also found in blood were most expanded thyroid clonotypes above 0.001.

Researchers took RNA transcripts and amplified the TCR beta CDR3 regions from them. Carried out on the TCR CDR3, a first-round RT-PCR used the HTBI primer set. Via MiXCR, TCRdb re-called the multiplex PCR reads, giving one row per CDR3 protein. Of about 250,000 distinct CDR3 sequences in the sample, 13% to 15% were seen once. The gene calls are TRBV5-1 and TRBJ2-1, with D unresolved. The TCR was taken from a woman aged 45-65 years with Graves' hyperthyroidism that later progressed to Graves' ophthalmopathy. The sequenced material came from blood. The CDR3 is CASSPPFRPGNEQFF. The CDR3 DNA is TGCGCCAGCAGCCCTCCTTTCCGTCCGGGCAATGAGCAGTTCTTC.